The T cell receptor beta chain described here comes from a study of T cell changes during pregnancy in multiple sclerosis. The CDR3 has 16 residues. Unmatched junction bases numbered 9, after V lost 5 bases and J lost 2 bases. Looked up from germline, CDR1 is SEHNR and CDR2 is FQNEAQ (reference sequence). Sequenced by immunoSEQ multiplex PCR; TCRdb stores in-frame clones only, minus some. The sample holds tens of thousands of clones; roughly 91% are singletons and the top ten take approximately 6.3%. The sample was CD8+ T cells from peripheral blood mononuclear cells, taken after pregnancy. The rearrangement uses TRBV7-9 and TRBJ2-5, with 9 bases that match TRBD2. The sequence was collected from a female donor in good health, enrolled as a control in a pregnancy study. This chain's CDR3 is CASSTSLAGGQETQYF. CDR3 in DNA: TGTGCCAGCAGCACGAGCCTCGCGGGGGGGCAAGAGACCCAGTACTTC.